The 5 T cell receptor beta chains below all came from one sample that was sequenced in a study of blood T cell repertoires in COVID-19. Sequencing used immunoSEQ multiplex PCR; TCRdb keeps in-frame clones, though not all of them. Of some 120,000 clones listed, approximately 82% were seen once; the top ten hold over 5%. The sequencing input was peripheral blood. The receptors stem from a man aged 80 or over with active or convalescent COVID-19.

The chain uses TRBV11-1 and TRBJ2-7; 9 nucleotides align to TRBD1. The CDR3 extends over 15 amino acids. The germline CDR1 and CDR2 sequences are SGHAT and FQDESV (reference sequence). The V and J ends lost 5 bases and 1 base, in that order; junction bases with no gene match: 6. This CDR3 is CASSHSGTGSYEQYF. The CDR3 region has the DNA TGTGCCAGCAGCCACTCCGGGACAGGGTCCTACGAGCAGTACTTC.

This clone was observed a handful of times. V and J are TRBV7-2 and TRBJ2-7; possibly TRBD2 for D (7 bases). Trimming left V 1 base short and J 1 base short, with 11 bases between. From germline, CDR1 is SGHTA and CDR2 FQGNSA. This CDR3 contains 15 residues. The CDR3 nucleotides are TGTGCCAGCAGCTTAGTTCGGGGGGCGTCCTACGAGCAGTACTTC. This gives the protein CASSLVRGASYEQYF. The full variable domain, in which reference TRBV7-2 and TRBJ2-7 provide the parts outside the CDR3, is GAGVSQSPSNKVTEKGKDVELRCDPISGHTALYWYRQSLGQGLEFLIYFQGNSAPDKSGLPSDRFSAERTGGSVSTLTIQRTQQEDSAVYLCASSLVRGASYEQYFGPGTRLTVT.

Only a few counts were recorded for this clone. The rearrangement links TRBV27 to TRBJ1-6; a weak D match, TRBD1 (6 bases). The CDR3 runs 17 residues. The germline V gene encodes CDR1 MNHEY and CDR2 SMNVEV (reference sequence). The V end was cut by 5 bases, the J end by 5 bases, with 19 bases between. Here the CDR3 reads CASSRIQGRRNNSPLHF. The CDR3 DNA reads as TGTGCCAGCAGTCGGATACAGGGACGGAGAAATAATTCACCCCTCCACTTT.

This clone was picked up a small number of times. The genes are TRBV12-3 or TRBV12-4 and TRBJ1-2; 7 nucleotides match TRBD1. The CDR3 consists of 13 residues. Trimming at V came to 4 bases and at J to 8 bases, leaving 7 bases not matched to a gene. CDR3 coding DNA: TGTGCCAGCAGTTACAGACAGGGTGGAGGCTACACCTTC. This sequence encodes CASSYRQGGGYTF.

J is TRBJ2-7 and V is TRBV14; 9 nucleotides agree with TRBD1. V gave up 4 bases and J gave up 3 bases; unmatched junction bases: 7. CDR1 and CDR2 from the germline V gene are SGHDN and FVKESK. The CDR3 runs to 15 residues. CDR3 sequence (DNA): TGTGCCAGCAGCCCCCGGTACAGGGGGCTCTACGAGCAGTACTTC. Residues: CASSPRYRGLYEQYF.